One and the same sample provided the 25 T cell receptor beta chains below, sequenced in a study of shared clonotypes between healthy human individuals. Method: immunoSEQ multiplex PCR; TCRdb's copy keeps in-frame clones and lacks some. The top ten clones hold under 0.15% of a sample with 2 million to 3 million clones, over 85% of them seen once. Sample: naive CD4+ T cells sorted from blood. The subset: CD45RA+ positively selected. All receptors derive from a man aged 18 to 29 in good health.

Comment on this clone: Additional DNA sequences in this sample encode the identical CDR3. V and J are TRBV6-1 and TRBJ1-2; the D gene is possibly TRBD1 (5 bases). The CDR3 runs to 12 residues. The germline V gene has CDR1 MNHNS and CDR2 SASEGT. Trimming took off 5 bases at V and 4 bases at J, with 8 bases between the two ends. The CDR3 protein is CASSPGTYGYTF. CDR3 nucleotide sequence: TGTGCCAGCAGTCCCGGGACCTATGGCTACACCTTC.

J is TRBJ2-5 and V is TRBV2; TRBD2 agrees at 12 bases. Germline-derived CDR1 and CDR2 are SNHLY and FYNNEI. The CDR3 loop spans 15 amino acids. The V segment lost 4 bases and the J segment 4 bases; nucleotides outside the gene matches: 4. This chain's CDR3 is CASSGGLAGIETQYF. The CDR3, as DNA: TGTGCCAGCAGTGGCGGACTAGCGGGGATAGAGACCCAGTACTTC.

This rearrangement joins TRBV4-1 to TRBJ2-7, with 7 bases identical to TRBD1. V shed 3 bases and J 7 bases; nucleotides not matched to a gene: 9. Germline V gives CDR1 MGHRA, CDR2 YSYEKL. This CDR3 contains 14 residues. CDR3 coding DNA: TGCGCCAGCAGCCAGCCTGACAGGGTAGGAGAGCAGTACTTC. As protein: CASSQPDRVGEQYF.

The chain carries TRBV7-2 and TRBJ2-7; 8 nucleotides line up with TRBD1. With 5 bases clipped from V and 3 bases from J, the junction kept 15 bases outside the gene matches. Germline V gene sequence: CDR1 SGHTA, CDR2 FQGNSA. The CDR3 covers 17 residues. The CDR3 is CASSRNPAGTGIYEQYF. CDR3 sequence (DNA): TGTGCCAGCAGCCGAAACCCTGCCGGGACAGGCATCTACGAGCAGTACTTC.

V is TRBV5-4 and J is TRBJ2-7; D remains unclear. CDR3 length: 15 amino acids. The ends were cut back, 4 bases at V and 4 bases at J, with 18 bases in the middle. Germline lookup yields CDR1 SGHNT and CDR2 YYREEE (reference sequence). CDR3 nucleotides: TGTGCCAGCAGCCAGAACCTAGGACCGACTTACGAGCAGTACTTC. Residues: CASSQNLGPTYEQYF.

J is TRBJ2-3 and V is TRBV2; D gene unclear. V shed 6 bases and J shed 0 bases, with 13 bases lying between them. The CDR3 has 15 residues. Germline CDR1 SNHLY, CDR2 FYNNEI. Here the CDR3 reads CASRDGISSTDTQYF. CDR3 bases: TGTGCCAGCAGGGACGGTATCAGCAGCACAGATACGCAGTATTTT. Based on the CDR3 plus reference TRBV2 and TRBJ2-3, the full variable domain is EPEVTQTPSHQVTQMGQEVILRCVPISNHLYFYWYRQILGQKVEFLVSFYNNEISEKSEIFDDQFSVERPDGSNFTLKIRSTKLEDSAMYFCASRDGISSTDTQYFGPGTRLTVL.

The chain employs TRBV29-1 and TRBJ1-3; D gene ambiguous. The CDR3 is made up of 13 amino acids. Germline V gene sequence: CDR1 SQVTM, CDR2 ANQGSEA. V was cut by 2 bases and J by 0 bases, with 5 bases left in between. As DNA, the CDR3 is TGCAGCGTTGAACATAACTCTGGAAACACCATATATTTT. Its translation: CSVEHNSGNTIYF.

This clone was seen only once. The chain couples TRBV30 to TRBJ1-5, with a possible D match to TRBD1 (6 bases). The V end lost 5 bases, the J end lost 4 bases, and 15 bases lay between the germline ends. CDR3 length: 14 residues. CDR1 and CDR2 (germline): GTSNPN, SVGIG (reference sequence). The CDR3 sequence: CAWALSGVNQPQHF. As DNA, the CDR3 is TGTGCCTGGGCACTGTCAGGGGTAAATCAGCCCCAGCATTTT.

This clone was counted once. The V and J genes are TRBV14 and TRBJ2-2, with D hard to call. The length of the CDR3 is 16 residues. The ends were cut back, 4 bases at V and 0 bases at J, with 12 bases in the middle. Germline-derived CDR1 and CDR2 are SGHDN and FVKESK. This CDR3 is CASSPVTNPNTGELFF. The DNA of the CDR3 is TGTGCCAGCAGCCCGGTGACCAATCCGAACACCGGGGAGCTGTTTTTT.

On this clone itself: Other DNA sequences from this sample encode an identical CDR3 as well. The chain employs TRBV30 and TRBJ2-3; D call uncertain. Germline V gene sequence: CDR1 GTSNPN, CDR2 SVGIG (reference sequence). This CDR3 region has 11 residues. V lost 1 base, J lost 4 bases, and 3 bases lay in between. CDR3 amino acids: CAWSGPDTQYF. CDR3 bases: TGTGCCTGGAGTGGCCCAGATACGCAGTATTTT.

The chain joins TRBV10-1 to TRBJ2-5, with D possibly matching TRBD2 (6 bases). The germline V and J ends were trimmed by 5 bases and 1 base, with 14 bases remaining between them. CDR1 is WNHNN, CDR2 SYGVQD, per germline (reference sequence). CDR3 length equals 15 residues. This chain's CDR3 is CASSSVSGPQETQYF. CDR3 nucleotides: TGCGCCAGCAGTAGTGTTAGCGGACCCCAAGAGACCCAGTACTTC.

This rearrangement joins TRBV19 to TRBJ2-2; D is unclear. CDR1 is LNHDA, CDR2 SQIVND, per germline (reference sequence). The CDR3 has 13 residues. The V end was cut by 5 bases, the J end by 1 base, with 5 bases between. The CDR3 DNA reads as TGTGCCAGTAGTTTCCTGAACACCGGGGAGCTGTTTTTT. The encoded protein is CASSFLNTGELFF.

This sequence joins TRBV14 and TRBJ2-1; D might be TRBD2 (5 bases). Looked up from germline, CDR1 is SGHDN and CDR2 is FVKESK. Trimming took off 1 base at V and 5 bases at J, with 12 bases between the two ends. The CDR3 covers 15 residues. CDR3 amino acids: CASSQGSGRNNEQFF. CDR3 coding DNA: TGTGCCAGCAGCCAAGGGAGCGGACGGAACAATGAGCAGTTCTTC.

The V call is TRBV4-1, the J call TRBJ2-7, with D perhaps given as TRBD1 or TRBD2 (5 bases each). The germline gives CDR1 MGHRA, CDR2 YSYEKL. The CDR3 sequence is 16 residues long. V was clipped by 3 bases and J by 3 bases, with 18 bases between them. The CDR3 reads CASSHYSVRGIYEQYF. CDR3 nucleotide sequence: TGCGCCAGCAGCCATTATAGCGTAAGGGGAATCTACGAGCAGTACTTC.

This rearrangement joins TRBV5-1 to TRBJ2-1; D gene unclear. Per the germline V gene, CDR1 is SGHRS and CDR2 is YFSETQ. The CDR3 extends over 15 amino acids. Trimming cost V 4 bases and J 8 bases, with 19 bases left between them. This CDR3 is CASSSALGPSYEQFF. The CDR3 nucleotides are TGCGCCAGCAGCAGCGCCTTAGGGCCCTCGTATGAGCAGTTCTTC.

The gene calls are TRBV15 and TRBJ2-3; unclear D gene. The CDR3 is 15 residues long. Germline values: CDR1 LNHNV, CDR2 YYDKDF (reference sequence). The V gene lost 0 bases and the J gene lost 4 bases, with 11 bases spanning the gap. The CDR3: CATSRDRIISDTQYF. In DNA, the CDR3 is TGTGCCACCAGCAGAGATCGGATCATTTCAGATACGCAGTATTTT.

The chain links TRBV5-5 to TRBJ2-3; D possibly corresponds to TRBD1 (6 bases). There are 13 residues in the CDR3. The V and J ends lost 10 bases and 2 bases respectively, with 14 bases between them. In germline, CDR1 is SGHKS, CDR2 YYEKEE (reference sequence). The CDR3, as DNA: TGTGCCTCCCGGACAGACTACACAGATACGCAGTATTTT. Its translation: CASRTDYTDTQYF. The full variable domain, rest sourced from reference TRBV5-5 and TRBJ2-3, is DAGVTQSPTHLIKTRGQQVTLRCSPISGHKSVSWYQQVLGQGPQFIFQYYEKEERGRGNFPDRFSARQFPNYSSELNVNALLLGDSALYLCASRTDYTDTQYFGPGTRLTVL.

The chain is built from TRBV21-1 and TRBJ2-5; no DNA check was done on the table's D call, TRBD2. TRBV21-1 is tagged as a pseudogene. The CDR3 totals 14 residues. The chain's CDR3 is CASSRVSYSETQYF. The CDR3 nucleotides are TGTGCCAGCAGCAGAGTTAGTTATTCGGAGACCCAGTACTTC.

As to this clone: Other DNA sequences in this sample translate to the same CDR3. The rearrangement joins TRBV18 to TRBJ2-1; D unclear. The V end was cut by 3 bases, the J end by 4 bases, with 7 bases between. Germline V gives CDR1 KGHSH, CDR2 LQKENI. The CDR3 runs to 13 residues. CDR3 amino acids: CASSPGLYNEQFF. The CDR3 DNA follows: TGTGCCAGCTCACCCGGCCTGTACAATGAGCAGTTCTTC.

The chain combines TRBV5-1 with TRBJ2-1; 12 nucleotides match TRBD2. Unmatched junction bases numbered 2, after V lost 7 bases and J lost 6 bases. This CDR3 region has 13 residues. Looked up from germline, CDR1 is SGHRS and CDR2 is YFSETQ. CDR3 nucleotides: TGCGCCAGCCGGACTAGCGGGACCAATGAGCAGTTCTTC. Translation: CASRTSGTNEQFF. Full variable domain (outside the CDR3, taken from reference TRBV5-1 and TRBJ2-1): KAGVTQTPRYLIKTRGQQVTLSCSPISGHRSVSWYQQTPGQGLQFLFEYFSETQRNKGNFPGRFSGRQFSNSRSEMNVSTLELGDSALYLCASRTSGTNEQFFGPGTRLTVL.

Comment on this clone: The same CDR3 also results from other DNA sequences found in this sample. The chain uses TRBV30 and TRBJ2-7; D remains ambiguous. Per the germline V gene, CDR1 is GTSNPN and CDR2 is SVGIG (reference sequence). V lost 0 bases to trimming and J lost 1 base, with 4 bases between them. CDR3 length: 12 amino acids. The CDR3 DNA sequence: TGTGCCTGGAGTGTACGGTCCTACGAGCAGTACTTC. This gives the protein CAWSVRSYEQYF. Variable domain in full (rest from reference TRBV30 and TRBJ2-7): SQTIHQWPATLVQPVGSPLSLECTVEGTSNPNLYWYRQAAGRGLQLLFYSVGIGQISSEVPQNLSASRPQDRQFILSSKKLLLSDSGFYLCAWSVRSYEQYFGPGTRLTVT.

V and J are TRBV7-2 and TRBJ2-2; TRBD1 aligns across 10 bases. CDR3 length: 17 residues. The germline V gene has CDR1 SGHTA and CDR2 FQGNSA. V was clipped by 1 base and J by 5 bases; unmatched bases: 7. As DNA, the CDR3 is TGTGCCAGCAGCTTAGTTGGGACAGGGGCAGGAACCGGGGAGCTGTTTTTT. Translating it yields CASSLVGTGAGTGELFF.

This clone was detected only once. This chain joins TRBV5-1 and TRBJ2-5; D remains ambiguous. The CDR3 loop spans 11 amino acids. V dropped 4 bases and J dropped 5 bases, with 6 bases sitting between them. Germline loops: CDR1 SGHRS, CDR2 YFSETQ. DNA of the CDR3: TGCGCCAGCAGCGGGCTTGAGACCCAGTACTTC. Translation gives CASSGLETQYF.

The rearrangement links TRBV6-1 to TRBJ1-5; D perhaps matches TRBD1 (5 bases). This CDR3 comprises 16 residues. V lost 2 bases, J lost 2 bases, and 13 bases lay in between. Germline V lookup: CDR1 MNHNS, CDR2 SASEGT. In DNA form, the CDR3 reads TGTGCCAGCAGTGAAACGATCAGGGCGGGCAATCAGCCCCAGCATTTT. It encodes CASSETIRAGNQPQHF.

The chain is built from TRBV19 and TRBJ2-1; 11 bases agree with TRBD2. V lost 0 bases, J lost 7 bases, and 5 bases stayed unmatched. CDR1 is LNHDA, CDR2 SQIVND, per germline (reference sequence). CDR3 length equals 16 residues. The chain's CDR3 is CASSIDRASGRNEQFF. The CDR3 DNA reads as TGTGCCAGTAGTATAGATCGCGCTAGCGGGAGGAATGAGCAGTTCTTC.